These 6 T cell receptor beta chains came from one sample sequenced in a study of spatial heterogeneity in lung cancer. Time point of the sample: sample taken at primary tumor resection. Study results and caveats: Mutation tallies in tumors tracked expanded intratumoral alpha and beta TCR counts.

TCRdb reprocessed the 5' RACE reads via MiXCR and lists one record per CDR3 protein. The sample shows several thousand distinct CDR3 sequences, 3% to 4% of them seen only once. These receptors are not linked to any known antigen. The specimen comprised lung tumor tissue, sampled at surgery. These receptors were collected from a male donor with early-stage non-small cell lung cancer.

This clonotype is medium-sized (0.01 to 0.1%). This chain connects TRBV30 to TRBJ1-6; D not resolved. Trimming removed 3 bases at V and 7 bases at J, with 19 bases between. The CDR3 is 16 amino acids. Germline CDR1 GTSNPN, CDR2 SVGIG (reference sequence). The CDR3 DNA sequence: TGTGCCTGGAGAGTCCCTTCGGGCGTCTGGAATTCACCCCTCCACTTT. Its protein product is CAWRVPSGVWNSPLHF. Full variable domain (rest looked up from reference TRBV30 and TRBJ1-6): SQTIHQWPATLVQPVGSPLSLECTVEGTSNPNLYWYRQAAGRGLQLLFYSVGIGQISSEVPQNLSASRPQDRQFILSSKKLLLSDSGFYLCAWRVPSGVWNSPLHFGNGTRLTVT.

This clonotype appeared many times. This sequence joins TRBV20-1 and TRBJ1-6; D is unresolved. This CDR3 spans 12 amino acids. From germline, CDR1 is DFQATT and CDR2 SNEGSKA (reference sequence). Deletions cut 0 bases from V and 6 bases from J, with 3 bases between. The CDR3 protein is CSARDGNSPLHF. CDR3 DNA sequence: TGCAGTGCTAGAGATGGTAATTCACCCCTCCACTTT.

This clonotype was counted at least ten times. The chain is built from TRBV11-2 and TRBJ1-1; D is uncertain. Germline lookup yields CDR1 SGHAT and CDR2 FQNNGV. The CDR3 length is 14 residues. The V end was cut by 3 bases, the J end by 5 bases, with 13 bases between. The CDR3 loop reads CASSFGLGKTEAFF. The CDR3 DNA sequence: TGTGCCAGCAGCTTTGGACTGGGGAAGACTGAAGCTTTCTTT.

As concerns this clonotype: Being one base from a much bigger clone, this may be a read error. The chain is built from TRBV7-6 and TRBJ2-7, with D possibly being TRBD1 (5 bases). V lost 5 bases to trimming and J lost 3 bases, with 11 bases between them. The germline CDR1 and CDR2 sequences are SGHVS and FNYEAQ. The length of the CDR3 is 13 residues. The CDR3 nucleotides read TGTGCCAGCAGCCCGACAGTATGCTACGAGCAGTACTTC. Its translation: CASSPTVCYEQYF. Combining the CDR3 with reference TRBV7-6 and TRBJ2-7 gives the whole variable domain GAGVSQSPRYKVTKRGQDVALRCDPISGHVSLYWYRQALGQGPEFLTYFNYEAQQDKSGLPNDRFSAERPEGSISTLTIQRTEQRDSAMYRCASSPTVCYEQYFGPGTRLTVT.

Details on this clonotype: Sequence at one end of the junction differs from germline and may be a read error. The CDR3 sequence: CASSPGTGAYNF. The CDR3 nucleotides read TGTGCCAGCAGCCCCGGGACAGGAGCCTACAACTTC. V and J are TRBV12-3 or TRBV12-4 and TRBJ1-2; TRBD1 agrees at 8 bases. The length of the CDR3 is 12 residues.

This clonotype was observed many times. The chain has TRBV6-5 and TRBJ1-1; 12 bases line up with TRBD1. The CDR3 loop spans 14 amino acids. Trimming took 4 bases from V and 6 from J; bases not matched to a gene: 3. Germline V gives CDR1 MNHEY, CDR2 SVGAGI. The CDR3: CASSFGTGGAEAFF. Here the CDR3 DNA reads TGTGCCAGCAGTTTCGGGACAGGGGGCGCTGAAGCTTTCTTT.